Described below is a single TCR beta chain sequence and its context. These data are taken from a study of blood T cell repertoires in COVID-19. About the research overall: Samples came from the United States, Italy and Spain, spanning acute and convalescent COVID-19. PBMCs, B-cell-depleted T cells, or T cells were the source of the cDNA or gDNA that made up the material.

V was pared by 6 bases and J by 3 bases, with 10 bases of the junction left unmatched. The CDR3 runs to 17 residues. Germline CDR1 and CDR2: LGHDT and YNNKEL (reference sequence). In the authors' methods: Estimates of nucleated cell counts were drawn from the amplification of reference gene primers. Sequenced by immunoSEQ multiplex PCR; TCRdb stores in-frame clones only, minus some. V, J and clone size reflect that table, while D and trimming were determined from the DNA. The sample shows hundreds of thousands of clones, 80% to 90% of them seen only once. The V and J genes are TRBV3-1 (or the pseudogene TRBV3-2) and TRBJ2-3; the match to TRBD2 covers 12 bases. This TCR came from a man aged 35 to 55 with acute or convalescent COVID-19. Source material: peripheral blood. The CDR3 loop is CASRRATSGSQTDTQYF. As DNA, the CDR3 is TGTGCCAGCAGACGGGCGACTAGCGGGAGCCAGACAGATACGCAGTATTTT.